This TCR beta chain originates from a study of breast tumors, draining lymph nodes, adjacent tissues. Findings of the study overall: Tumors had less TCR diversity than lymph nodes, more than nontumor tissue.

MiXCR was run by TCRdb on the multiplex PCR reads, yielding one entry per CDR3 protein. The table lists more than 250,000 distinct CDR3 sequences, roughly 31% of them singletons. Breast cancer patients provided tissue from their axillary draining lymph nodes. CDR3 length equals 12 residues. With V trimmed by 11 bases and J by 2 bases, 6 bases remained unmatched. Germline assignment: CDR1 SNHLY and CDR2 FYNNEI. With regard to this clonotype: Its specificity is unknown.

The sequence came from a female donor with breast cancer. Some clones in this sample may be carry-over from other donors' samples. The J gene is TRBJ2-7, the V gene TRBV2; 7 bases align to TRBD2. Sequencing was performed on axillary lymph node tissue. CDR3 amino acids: CAAEAGAYEQYF. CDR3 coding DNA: TGTGCCGCGGAGGCGGGAGCCTACGAGCAGTACTTC. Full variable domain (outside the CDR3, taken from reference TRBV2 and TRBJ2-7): EPEVTQTPSHQVTQMGQEVILRCVPISNHLYFYWYRQILGQKVEFLVSFYNNEISEKSEIFDDQFSVERPDGSNFTLKIRSTKLEDSAMYFCAAEAGAYEQYFGPGTRLTVT.